This TCR beta chain appears in the sequencing data of a study of T cell responses to AZD1222 COVID-19 vaccine. Points from the study as a whole: Seropositive AZD1222 recipients at baseline numbered only five to seven. A rise in Spike-specific TCR breadth and depth followed two AZD1222 doses. Unmutated variant regions are reportedly targeted by nearly half of spike-specific TCRs. Clonal diversity was possibly underestimated, and white British individuals and females predominated among donors.

From germline, CDR1 is SEHNR and CDR2 FQNEAQ (reference sequence). Trimming shortened V by 0 bases and J by 4 bases, and 13 bases separated the two germline ends. CDR3 length: 16 residues. Only in-frame clones appear in the TCRdb table, and some are missing; sequencing was by immunoSEQ multiplex PCR. Here the sample spans over 110,000 clones, 85% to 90% being singletons. About this clone itself: Its antigen is unknown.

V and J are TRBV7-9 and TRBJ1-3; D unresolved. Specimen: peripheral blood, collected on day 0 of AZD1222 vaccination. This TCR was sampled from an adult in good health. The CDR3: CASSLALGVTGNTIYF. In DNA form, the CDR3 reads TGTGCCAGCAGCTTAGCGTTGGGAGTCACCGGAAACACCATATATTTT.